This T cell receptor beta chain derives from a study of CD8 T cells in ankylosing spondylitis. Study-wide results and limits: Certain motif variants had earlier been reported in reactive arthritis synovial fluid and blood. Within matched ankylosing spondylitis synovial fluid, disease-linked clones were reportedly significantly enriched. What seemed typical of ankylosing spondylitis blood was a TCR beta motif built from fewer than ten highly homologous variants. Researchers report that disease-linked clones proved CD8+ and relatively rare in peripheral blood.

The CDR3 has 13 amino acids. Germline V gene sequence: CDR1 MGHRA, CDR2 YSYEKL. Trimming removed 4 bases from V and 5 bases from J, with 11 bases in between. Only a few counts were recorded for this clonotype. Its antigen is currently unknown. Quantitative 5'-RACE with molecular barcodes generated TCR beta libraries. TCRdb passed the 5' RACE reads through MiXCR, listing each CDR3 protein once. The data hold around 770,000 distinct CDR3 sequences, with under 20% observed a single time. The sequence came from a male donor with ankylosing spondylitis. V usage is TRBV4-1 and J usage is TRBJ2-5, with D possibly matching TRBD1 (7 bases). Sequenced material: blood, either unsorted or a sorted T cell fraction (not recorded which). The CDR3 is CASSRAGGETQYF. For the CDR3, the DNA is TGCGCCAGCAGCCGAGCAGGGGGGGAGACCCAGTACTTC.